This T cell receptor beta chain was sequenced during a study of T cell responses to AZD1222 COVID-19 vaccine. Across the whole study: Second-dose recipients at about 4 or about 12 weeks were treated as one pooled group.

The protocol was immunoSEQ multiplex PCR, while the TCRdb copy is restricted to in-frame clones and leaves out a portion. The data contain about 180,000 clones, roughly nine tenths of them seen just once; the ten biggest clones take up 1.5% to 2%. Study outcomes and limitations: Baseline seropositives among AZD1222 recipients totaled only 5 to 7.

On this clone itself: Its antigen is still unknown.

CDR1 is SGDLS, CDR2 YYNGEE, per germline. CDR3 length: 16 residues. The junction had 6 bases not matched to a gene; V was cut back by 4 bases and J by 1 base. The rearrangement links TRBV9 to TRBJ1-3, with 9 nucleotides matching TRBD1. This TCR derives from an adult in good health. The material sequenced was peripheral blood, taken on day 0 of AZD1222 vaccination. The CDR3 region is CASSLGQGSSGNTIYF. In nucleotides, the CDR3 is TGTGCCAGCAGCCTAGGACAGGGGTCTTCTGGAAACACCATATATTTT.